The T cell receptor (beta chain) under discussion was sequenced for a study of graft-versus-host responses after intestinal transplantation. Across the study: Every transplant recipient was induced with anti-thymocyte globulin, then maintained on tacrolimus and steroids for about 3 years.

J lost 5 bases, V lost 2 bases, and 7 bases had no gene match. Germline CDR1 reads SGHRS; CDR2 reads YFSETQ. The CDR3 spans 15 residues. Whole-study findings and limits: Association was observed between peak circulating GvH clone levels and early post-transplant HvG declines.

Concerning this clone: The target antigen is unknown.

TCRdb keeps only in-frame clones here, not all; method: immunoSEQ multiplex PCR. The table lists roughly 97,000 clones, 90% of them singletons. Sequences were derived from PBMCs, sampled about 450 days after intestinal transplant. The source of this sequence is a human patient who received an intestinal transplant, so some T cells may come from the graft donor. This chain joins TRBV5-1 and TRBJ2-1; TRBD2 aligns across 7 bases. The CDR3 sequence is CASSFGGSPDNEQFF. CDR3 bases: TGCGCCAGCAGCTTCGGGGGGAGCCCTGACAATGAGCAGTTCTTC. Filled out from reference TRBV5-1 and TRBJ2-1, the complete variable domain reads KAGVTQTPRYLIKTRGQQVTLSCSPISGHRSVSWYQQTPGQGLQFLFEYFSETQRNKGNFPGRFSGRQFSNSRSEMNVSTLELGDSALYLCASSFGGSPDNEQFFGPGTRLTVL.